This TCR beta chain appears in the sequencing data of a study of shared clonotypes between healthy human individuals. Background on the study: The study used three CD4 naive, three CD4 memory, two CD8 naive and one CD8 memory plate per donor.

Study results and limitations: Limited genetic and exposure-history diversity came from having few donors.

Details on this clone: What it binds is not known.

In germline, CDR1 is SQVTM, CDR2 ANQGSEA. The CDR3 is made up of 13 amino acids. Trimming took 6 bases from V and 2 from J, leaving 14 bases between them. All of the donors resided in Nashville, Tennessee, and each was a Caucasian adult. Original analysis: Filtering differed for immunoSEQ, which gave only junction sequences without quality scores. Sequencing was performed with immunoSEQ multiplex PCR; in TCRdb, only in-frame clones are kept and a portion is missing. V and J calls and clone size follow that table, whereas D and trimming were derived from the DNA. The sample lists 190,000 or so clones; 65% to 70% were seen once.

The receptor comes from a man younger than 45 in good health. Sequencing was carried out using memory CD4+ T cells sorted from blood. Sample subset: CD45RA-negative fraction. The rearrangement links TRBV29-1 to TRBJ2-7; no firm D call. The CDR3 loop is CSVPRSPTYEQYF. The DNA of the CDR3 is TGCAGCGTCCCAAGATCTCCCACCTACGAGCAGTACTTC.